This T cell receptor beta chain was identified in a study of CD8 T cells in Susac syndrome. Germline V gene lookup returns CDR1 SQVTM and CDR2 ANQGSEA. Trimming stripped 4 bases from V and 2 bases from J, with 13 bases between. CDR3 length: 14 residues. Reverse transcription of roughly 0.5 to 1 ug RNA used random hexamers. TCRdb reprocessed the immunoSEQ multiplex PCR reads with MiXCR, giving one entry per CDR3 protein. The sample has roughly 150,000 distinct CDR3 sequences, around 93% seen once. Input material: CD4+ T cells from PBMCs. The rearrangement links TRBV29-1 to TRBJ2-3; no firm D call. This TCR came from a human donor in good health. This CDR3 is CSVGATVFTDTQYF. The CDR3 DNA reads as TGCAGCGTTGGGGCTACCGTATTCACAGATACGCAGTATTTT.